This TCR beta chain was sequenced in a study of glioma-infiltrating T cells after dendritic cell vaccination. Study-level points and caveats: The cohort had few patients with full blood and tumor sets.

Only in-frame clones appear in the TCRdb table, and some are missing; sequencing was by immunoSEQ multiplex PCR. Among 45,000 to 55,000 clones listed, about 85% were seen once. V lost 0 bases and J 1 base, leaving 3 bases between the germline ends. This CDR3 has 13 residues. Per the germline V gene, CDR1 is MNHNS and CDR2 is SASEGT. Comment on this clone: The target antigen is unknown.

This sample comprised blood, obtained before dendritic cell vaccination. The gene calls are TRBV6-1 and TRBJ2-5; D gene ambiguous. The source of this sequence is a human donor with glioblastoma. As DNA, the CDR3 is TGTGCCAGCAGTGAAGCGAGCCAAGAGACCCAGTACTTC. Translation: CASSEASQETQYF.